These 29 T cell receptor beta chains came from one sample sequenced in a study of blood T cell repertoires in COVID-19. Libraries were prepared by immunoSEQ multiplex PCR; TCRdb keeps only in-frame clonotypes and omits some of them. The sample has over 150,000 clones; around three quarters are singletons. The sample comprised peripheral blood. All receptors derive from a man older than 75 with acute or convalescent COVID-19.

This sequence joins TRBV18 and TRBJ2-3, with 10 bases aligning to TRBD2. The ends lost 4 bases at V and 4 bases at J; junction bases unmatched: 8. The CDR3 contains 16 residues. CDR1 KGHSH and CDR2 LQKENI come from the germline V gene. The CDR3 sequence is CASSRRAGGLADTQYF. CDR3 DNA sequence: TGTGCCAGCTCACGGCGAGCGGGGGGGCTGGCAGATACGCAGTATTTT.

The rearrangement joins TRBV5-8 to TRBJ1-1, with D possibly matching TRBD1 (6 bases). This CDR3 has 14 residues. The V and J ends lost 4 bases and 6 bases respectively, with 16 bases between them. Germline CDR1 SGHTS, CDR2 YDEGEE. The CDR3 is CASSLMTGRAEAFF. CDR3 bases: TGTGCCAGCAGCCTGATGACAGGAAGGGCTGAAGCTTTCTTT.

V usage is TRBV5-1 and J usage is TRBJ1-3; D unclear. Germline values: CDR1 SGHRS, CDR2 YFSETQ. Deletions cut 5 bases from V and 0 bases from J, with 9 bases between. This CDR3 region has 14 residues. Here the CDR3 reads CASRSSISGNTIYF. As DNA, the CDR3 is TGCGCCAGCAGATCCTCTATCTCTGGAAACACCATATATTTT.

CDR3 loop: CASSPTHLNTEAFF. The CDR3 nucleotides read TGTGCCAGCTCACCAACACACCTGAACACTGAAGCTTTCTTT. V gene TRBV18 combines with J gene TRBJ1-1; D unresolved. Germline CDR1 is KGHSH and CDR2 is LQKENI. V shed 2 bases and J shed 0 bases, with 7 bases lying between them. The CDR3 covers 14 residues.

The V and J genes are TRBV19 and TRBJ2-3, with TRBD2 identical over 13 bases. Losses at the gene ends were 6 bases for V and 3 bases for J; bases not matched to a gene: 15. This CDR3 is built from 19 residues. CDR1 and CDR2 from the germline V gene are LNHDA and SQIVND (reference sequence). DNA of the CDR3: TGTGCCAGTAGGAGCCTCGGGACTAGCGGGGTCCGAAGGACAGATACGCAGTATTTT. Translated: CASRSLGTSGVRRTDTQYF.

The rearrangement uses TRBV25-1 and TRBJ1-1; D possibly corresponds to TRBD1 (5 bases). Germline V lookup: CDR1 MGHDK, CDR2 SYGVNS. CDR3 size: 17 residues. Trimming stripped 5 bases from V and 4 bases from J, with 23 bases between. The DNA of the CDR3 is TGTGCCAGCAGTCAACCCTCTACAGGCGCCCAGGGCACTGAAGCTTTCTTT. Translating gives CASSQPSTGAQGTEAFF.

The chain joins TRBV6-6 to TRBJ1-5, with a possible D match to TRBD1 (5 bases). Germline CDR1 and CDR2: MNHNY and SVGAGI (reference sequence). The CDR3 runs 15 residues. Trimming removed 2 bases from V and 0 bases from J, with 8 bases in between. The CDR3 DNA sequence: TGTGCCAGCAGTTACGGGGGGGATAGCAATCAGCCCCAGCATTTT. As protein: CASSYGGDSNQPQHF.

The rearrangement uses TRBV6-5 and TRBJ2-3, with 8 bases aligning to TRBD2. The length of the CDR3 is 16 residues. Germline V gene lookup returns CDR1 MNHEY and CDR2 SVGAGI. V lost 0 bases, J lost 6 bases, and 8 bases stayed unmatched. The CDR3 here is CASSYSRRGGRDTQYF. DNA for the CDR3: TGTGCCAGCAGTTACTCCCGTCGGGGGGGCCGGGATACGCAGTATTTT.

This clone has only a few counts. The chain employs TRBV2 and TRBJ1-1; D call uncertain. Germline CDR1 reads SNHLY; CDR2 reads FYNNEI. V was trimmed by 7 bases and J by 6 bases, leaving 9 bases between them. This CDR3 has 11 amino acids. The CDR3 DNA reads as TGTGCCAGCAACCTGCGGGCTGAAGCTTTCTTT. Amino acid sequence: CASNLRAEAFF.

This clone was found once. The gene calls are TRBV30 and TRBJ2-2, with TRBD1 identical over 8 bases. This CDR3 region has 13 residues. In germline, CDR1 is GTSNPN, CDR2 SVGIG (reference sequence). V was clipped by 5 bases and J by 6 bases; unmatched bases: 5. The DNA for the CDR3 is TGTGCCTGGTACACGACAGGGGCCGGGGAGCTGTTTTTT. It specifies CAWYTTGAGELFF.

The table lists this clone with a few counts. This chain connects TRBV30 to TRBJ2-7; TRBD1 matches 7 bases. Unmatched junction bases numbered 6, after V lost 7 bases and J lost 0 bases. There are 13 residues in the CDR3. Germline V gene data show CDR1 as GTSNPN and CDR2 as SVGIG (reference sequence). Here the CDR3 reads CAFSRDSSYEQYF. The CDR3 coding sequence is TGTGCCTTCTCCCGGGACAGCTCCTACGAGCAGTACTTC. Full variable domain (missing parts from reference TRBV30 and TRBJ2-7): SQTIHQWPATLVQPVGSPLSLECTVEGTSNPNLYWYRQAAGRGLQLLFYSVGIGQISSEVPQNLSASRPQDRQFILSSKKLLLSDSGFYLCAFSRDSSYEQYFGPGTRLTVT.

This chain links TRBV5-1 with TRBJ1-5, with TRBD1 matching over 7 bases. J was trimmed by 7 bases and V by 0 bases; bases with no gene match: 7. Per the germline V gene, CDR1 is SGHRS and CDR2 is YFSETQ. The CDR3 runs 15 residues. The CDR3 loop reads CASSLGDRVDQPQHF. Here the CDR3 DNA reads TGCGCCAGCAGCTTGGGCGACAGGGTCGACCAGCCCCAGCATTTT.

CDR3 in DNA: TGTGCCACCAGCAGAGATCGGGGGGCAGGGAGGGACGAGCAGTACGTC. Protein: CATSRDRGAGRDEQYV. The chain links TRBV15 to TRBJ2-7; maybe TRBD2 (7 bases). The germline V and J ends were trimmed by 0 bases and 5 bases, with 17 bases remaining between them. The CDR3 runs 16 residues. Germline V CDR1 and CDR2: LNHNV, YYDKDF (reference sequence).

This chain connects TRBV11-3 to TRBJ1-1; 9 bases are a match to TRBD1. The CDR3 is made up of 15 amino acids. V was pared by 0 bases and J by 4 bases, with 3 bases of the junction left unmatched. CDR1 is SGHNT, CDR2 YENEEA, per germline. This chain's CDR3 is CASSLDGQGSTEAFF. CDR3 nucleotides: TGTGCCAGCAGCTTAGACGGACAGGGGAGCACTGAAGCTTTCTTT.

V gene TRBV19 combines with J gene TRBJ1-5, with D maybe TRBD1 (6 bases). This CDR3 has 14 amino acids. Trimming took off 6 bases at V and 6 bases at J, with 15 bases between the two ends. Germline V CDR1 and CDR2: LNHDA, SQIVND (reference sequence). The CDR3 loop reads CASRSQGGGQPQHF. In nucleotides, the CDR3 is TGTGCCAGTAGGTCACAGGGAGGGGGTCAGCCCCAGCATTTT.

This chain uses TRBV7-8 with TRBJ2-3, with 9 bases identical to TRBD2. The CDR3 is 16 amino acids. V dropped 5 bases and J dropped 5; count of bases not matched to a gene: 11. From germline, CDR1 is SGHVS and CDR2 FQNEAQ. The CDR3 reads CASSLSSGAGEDTQYF. In DNA, the CDR3 is TGTGCCAGCAGCCTCTCTAGCGGGGCAGGGGAAGATACGCAGTATTTT.

In this sample, this clone turned up a few times. CDR3: CASSPLAGGANEQFF. Here the CDR3 DNA reads TGCGCCAGCAGCCCCCTAGCGGGGGGGGCCAATGAGCAGTTCTTC. The chain joins TRBV10-1 to TRBJ2-1, with TRBD2 matching over 12 bases. The CDR3 has 15 amino acids. V was clipped by 6 bases and J by 6 bases; unmatched bases: 6. Germline V lookup: CDR1 WNHNN, CDR2 SYGVQD (reference sequence).

V is TRBV14 and J is TRBJ1-1; D remains unclear. From germline, CDR1 is SGHDN and CDR2 FVKESK. V was pared by 5 bases and J by 0 bases, with 16 bases between. This CDR3 contains 16 residues. CDR3: CASSFPAGVLNTEAFF. The CDR3 bases are TGTGCCAGCAGCTTTCCCGCCGGGGTTTTGAACACTGAAGCTTTCTTT. The complete variable domain, with remaining parts taken from reference TRBV14 and TRBJ1-1, reads EAGVTQFPSHSVIEKGQTVTLRCDPISGHDNLYWYRRVMGKEIKFLLHFVKESKQDESGMPNNRFLAERTGGTYSTLKVQPAELEDSGVYFCASSFPAGVLNTEAFFGQGTRLTVV.

The gene calls are TRBV4-1 and TRBJ1-1; 8 positions match TRBD1. The V segment lost 1 base and the J segment 1 base; nucleotides outside the gene matches: 2. Germline values: CDR1 MGHRA, CDR2 YSYEKL. This CDR3 region has 15 residues. CDR3 protein: CASSQAGQGNTEAFF. The CDR3 DNA reads as TGCGCCAGCAGCCAAGCCGGACAGGGGAACACTGAAGCTTTCTTT.

The rearrangement joins TRBV11-3 to TRBJ2-3; D not certain. Germline CDR1 and CDR2: SGHNT and YENEEA. The CDR3 totals 13 residues. V dropped 1 base and J dropped 4 bases, with 6 bases sitting between them. CDR3 coding DNA: TGTGCCAGCAGCTTAGGTTCCGCAGATACGCAGTATTTT. Protein product: CASSLGSADTQYF.

The chain recombines TRBV5-5 with TRBJ1-5, with D tentatively TRBD1 (5 bases). V was shortened by 4 bases and J by 5 bases, with 22 bases between the two germline ends. CDR3 length: 17 residues. Germline CDR1 is SGHKS and CDR2 is YYEKEE (reference sequence). The CDR3 loop reads CASSPRSANLGDQPQHF. CDR3 coding DNA: TGTGCCAGCAGCCCGCGTTCCGCCAACTTAGGGGATCAGCCCCAGCATTTT.

This sequence joins TRBV11-2 and TRBJ1-2; tentatively, D is TRBD1 (6 bases). CDR1 is SGHAT and CDR2 is FQNNGV in the germline V gene. V was pared by 4 bases and J by 0 bases, with 21 bases between. This CDR3 region has 18 residues. This chain's CDR3 is CASSSLAGTRISNYGYTF. CDR3 bases: TGTGCCAGCAGCTCTCTGGCCGGGACACGGATTTCTAACTATGGCTACACCTTC.

This clone came up a few times. This sequence joins TRBV5-4 and TRBJ1-2, with unresolved D. Germline CDR1 SGHNT, CDR2 YYREEE (reference sequence). Between the trimmed V and J ends, which lost 3 bases and 4 bases, there was a span of 16 bases. The length of the CDR3 is 15 residues. In DNA, the CDR3 is TGTGCCAGCAGCTCCCCAAAGGGAGGATTCTATGGCTACACCTTC. It codes for CASSSPKGGFYGYTF. The full variable domain, with the rest looked up from reference TRBV5-4 and TRBJ1-2, is ETGVTQSPTHLIKTRGQQVTLRCSSQSGHNTVSWYQQALGQGPQFIFQYYREEENGRGNFPPRFSGLQFPNYSSELNVNALELDDSALYLCASSSPKGGFYGYTFGSGTRLTVV.

CDR3 DNA: TGTGCCAGCAGAGAACAGGGGGCTGGCAATCAGCCCCAGCATTTT. Translating it yields CASREQGAGNQPQHF. The gene calls are TRBV27 and TRBJ1-5; TRBD1 agrees at 9 bases. V dropped 6 bases and J dropped 2; count of bases not matched to a gene: 5. The CDR3 sequence is 15 residues long. The germline gives CDR1 MNHEY, CDR2 SMNVEV (reference sequence).

This clone was seen more than once but under ten times. The rearrangement joins TRBV19 to TRBJ1-1; TRBD1 aligns across 7 bases. V was pared by 7 bases and J by 5 bases, with 10 bases of the junction left unmatched. The CDR3 runs 14 residues. The V gene's germline CDR1 is LNHDA and CDR2 SQIVND (reference sequence). Written as DNA, the CDR3 is TGTGCCAGTAATGAGGGGGCGCTGGGAACTGAAGCTTTCTTT. Translating it yields CASNEGALGTEAFF.

This clone was counted once. The J gene is TRBJ1-1, the V gene TRBV10-2, with TRBD1 matching over 9 bases. CDR3 length: 15 residues. The germline V gene has CDR1 WSHSY and CDR2 SAAADI. V shed 1 base and J 5 bases; nucleotides not matched to a gene: 5. The CDR3 sequence is CASSEFGTGKTEAFF. CDR3 in DNA: TGCGCCAGCAGTGAGTTCGGGACAGGGAAAACTGAAGCTTTCTTT.

The rearrangement links TRBV5-1 to TRBJ1-6; D perhaps matches TRBD1 (5 bases). V was clipped by 0 bases and J by 10 bases, with 17 bases between them. The CDR3 spans 16 residues. Per germline, CDR1 SGHRS and CDR2 YFSETQ. The CDR3 reads CASSLGGGEVASPLHF. Here the CDR3 DNA reads TGCGCCAGCAGCTTGGGGGGCGGGGAAGTGGCATCACCCCTCCACTTT.

V and J are TRBV7-7 and TRBJ2-1, with a weak D call TRBD1 (6 bases). The CDR3 has 14 residues. Germline loops: CDR1 SSHAT, CDR2 FNYEAQ (reference sequence). V lost 5 bases and J 8 bases, leaving 16 bases between the germline ends. CDR3 region: CASSDSSDSHEQFF. CDR3 sequence (DNA): TGTGCCAGCAGCGATAGCTCGGACAGCCATGAGCAGTTCTTC.

Only one count was recorded for this clone. The chain carries TRBV5-1 and TRBJ2-1, with 7 positions matching TRBD2. The V and J ends lost 4 bases and 2 bases, in that order; junction bases with no gene match: 6. Looked up from germline, CDR1 is SGHRS and CDR2 is YFSETQ. The CDR3 has 15 amino acids. DNA of the CDR3: TGCGCCAGCAGCCCCTTGAGCGGGGCCTACAATGAGCAGTTCTTC. Residues: CASSPLSGAYNEQFF.